This is a list of T cell receptor beta chains from one sample in a study of identical twins. MiXCR, run by TCRdb on the 5' RACE reads, gives a single entry per CDR3 protein. The sample records approximately 1.8 million distinct CDR3 sequences, 32% being singletons. Sequencing was carried out using cord blood. These receptors all come from a newborn girl in good health. The CDR3 runs from the conserved cysteine through the conserved F or W. Each record gives: D gene, J gene, V gene, clone size, CDR3 protein, CDR3 DNA. The D gene is left open where the match is weak. Expanded clones get a size class; other rows say once, few or many, or leave the size out.

NA,TRBJ1-2,TRBV7-2,few,CASSLVGGTGYTF,TGTGCCAGCAGCCTCGTAGGGGGAACCGGCTACACCTTC
NA,TRBJ2-4,TRBV20-1,NA,CSARLLILAKNIQYF,TGCAGTGCTAGACTACTTATACTAGCCAAAAACATTCAGTACTTC
NA,TRBJ1-4,TRBV20-1,NA,CSARDTGSQEKLFF,TGCAGTGCTAGAGATACAGGCAGTCAGGAAAAACTGTTTTTT
TRBD1,TRBJ1-2,TRBV5-1,many,CASSLGTGSNYGYTF,TGTGCCAGCAGCCTAGGGACAGGGTCCAACTATGGCTACACCTTC
NA,TRBJ2-1,TRBV4-1,few,CASSQYSPGPKQFF,TGCGCCAGCAGCCAATATAGCCCCGGACCCAAGCAGTTCTTC
TRBD2,TRBJ2-7,TRBV6-2/TRBV6-3,NA,CASSYTLTSGNEQYF,TGTGCCAGCAGTTACACCTTGACTAGCGGGAATGAGCAGTACTTC
TRBD2,TRBJ2-4,TRBV27,many,CASSLLAGQAKNIQYF,TGTGCCAGCAGTCTCCTAGCGGGACAAGCCAAAAACATTCAGTACTTC
TRBD1,TRBJ1-1,TRBV6-5,NA,CASTNRGPNTEAFF,TGTGCCAGCACCAACAGGGGGCCGAACACTGAAGCTTTCTTT
NA,TRBJ1-2,TRBV20-1,NA,CSARDVGTHYNGYTF,TGCAGTGCTAGAGATGTGGGGACACATTATAATGGCTACACCTTC
NA,TRBJ2-1,TRBV2,few,CASSAVYNEQFF,TGTGCCAGCAGTGCGGTCTACAATGAGCAGTTCTTC
NA,TRBJ1-1,TRBV28,NA,CASTMGLNTEAFF,TGTGCCAGCACAATGGGCTTGAACACTGAAGCTTTCTTT
NA,TRBJ2-5,TRBV20-1,NA,CSALPTFAETQYF,TGCAGTGCCCTACCGACCTTTGCGGAGACCCAGTACTTC
NA,TRBJ1-4,TRBV20-1,NA,CSAWVGRPMANEKLFF,TGCAGTGCTTGGGTTGGCAGGCCGATGGCTAATGAAAAACTGTTTTTT
TRBD2,TRBJ2-3,TRBV20-1,many,CSARLAGGADTQYF,TGCAGTGCTAGGCTAGCGGGGGGGGCAGATACGCAGTATTTT
TRBD2,TRBJ2-7,TRBV2,NA,CASTLPGLAGFEQYF,TGTGCCAGCACCCTACCGGGACTAGCGGGGTTCGAGCAGTACTTC
NA,TRBJ1-2,TRBV5-1,NA,CASTDGGGGYTF,TGCGCCAGCACGGACGGGGGAGGCGGCTACACCTTC
TRBD2,TRBJ2-1,TRBV5-1,few,CASSGRPGGNNEQFF,TGCGCCAGCTCAGGCCGCCCGGGAGGGAATAATGAGCAGTTCTTC
NA,TRBJ1-1,TRBV5-1,few,CASSSRRNTEAFF,TGCGCCAGCAGCTCAAGGAGGAACACTGAAGCTTTCTTT
NA,TRBJ2-6,TRBV4-2,few,CASSQGTF,TGTGCCAGCAGCCAGGGGACTTTC
NA,TRBJ2-3,TRBV20-1,NA,CSAMGASTDTQYF,TGCAGTGCTATGGGGGCGAGCACAGATACGCAGTATTTT
NA,TRBJ2-7,TRBV18,NA,CASSPPTDYEQYF,TGTGCCAGCTCACCACCGACAGACTACGAGCAGTACTTC
TRBD1,TRBJ2-2,TRBV9,NA,CASSMDRGPGTGELFF,TGTGCCAGCAGCATGGACAGGGGGCCGGGCACCGGGGAGCTGTTTTTT
TRBD2,TRBJ2-7,TRBV25-1,NA,CASSPAGGNSYEQYF,TGTGCCAGCAGTCCGGCGGGGGGGAACTCCTACGAGCAGTACTTC
NA,TRBJ2-6,TRBV2,few,CASSARDKTF,TGTGCCAGCAGCGCACGGGACAAGACTTTC
NA,TRBJ2-5,TRBV4-1,NA,CASSPDTEETQYF,TGCGCCAGCAGCCCAGACACAGAAGAGACCCAGTACTTC
TRBD2,TRBJ2-1,TRBV3-1,NA,CASTPLTSGSYNEQFF,TGTGCCAGCACACCACTGACTAGCGGGAGTTACAATGAGCAGTTCTTC
TRBD1,TRBJ1-1,TRBV12-3/TRBV12-4,NA,CASRINRGREAFF,TGTGCCAGCAGGATAAACAGGGGGCGAGAAGCTTTCTTT
TRBD2,TRBJ2-2,TRBV14,few,CASSQALWGTKNTGELFF,TGTGCCAGCAGCCAAGCCCTCTGGGGGACTAAGAACACCGGGGAGCTGTTTTTT
TRBD2,TRBJ2-2,TRBV5-1,NA,CASSLAWLADYTGELFF,TGCGCCAGCAGCTTGGCTTGGCTAGCGGACTACACCGGGGAGCTGTTTTTT
NA,TRBJ2-5,TRBV18,NA,CASSPSWALQETQYF,TGTGCCAGCTCCCCCTCCTGGGCACTACAAGAGACCCAGTACTTC
TRBD2,TRBJ2-3,TRBV25-1,NA,CASSFERGLGTDTQYF,TGTGCCAGCTCCTTCGAGCGGGGTTTGGGCACAGATACGCAGTATTTT
TRBD2,TRBJ2-2,TRBV7-8,NA,CASSPHFLAVNTGELFF,TGTGCCAGCAGCCCGCACTTCCTAGCGGTTAACACCGGGGAGCTGTTTTTT
NA,TRBJ2-7,TRBV12-3/TRBV12-4,many,CAGRGENYEQYF,TGTGCCGGTAGAGGAGAGAACTACGAGCAGTACTTC
NA,TRBJ1-2,TRBV11-1,few,CASSPGIDYGYTF,TGTGCCAGCAGTCCCGGGATTGACTATGGCTACACCTTC
TRBD2,TRBJ2-7,TRBV20-1,NA,CSARATIAGSYNEQYF,TGCAGTGCTAGAGCTACAATAGCGGGCTCCTACAATGAGCAGTACTTC
NA,TRBJ2-6,TRBV20-1,few,CSARVTSYTSGANVLTF,TGCAGTGCTAGAGTGACTAGTTATACCTCTGGGGCCAACGTCCTGACTTTC
NA,TRBJ2-3,TRBV21-1,many,CASSKPSTDTQYF,TGTGCCAGCAGCAAACCTTCAACAGATACGCAGTATTTT
NA,TRBJ2-4,TRBV6-5,NA,CARGLAKNIQYF,TGTGCCAGGGGTTTAGCCAAAAACATTCAGTACTTC
NA,TRBJ2-7,TRBV29-1,NA,CSVQSFRDNNEQYF,TGCAGCGTTCAAAGCTTCCGGGACAATAATGAGCAGTACTTC
TRBD1,TRBJ1-5,TRBV20-1,many,CSARGQGSNQPQHF,TGCAGTGCTAGAGGACAGGGGAGCAATCAGCCCCAGCATTTT
NA,TRBJ2-3,TRBV20-1,many,CSARDSSRSTDTQYF,TGCAGTGCTAGAGACAGTAGCAGGTCCACAGATACGCAGTATTTT
TRBD2,TRBJ2-2,TRBV6-6,NA,CASSTSGTGELFF,TGTGCCAGCAGTACTAGCGGCACCGGGGAGCTGTTTTTT
TRBD2,TRBJ2-7,TRBV6-5,NA,CASSYWLAGDEQYF,TGTGCCAGCAGTTATTGGCTAGCGGGAGACGAGCAGTACTTC